This entry describes one TCR beta chain. This record belongs to a study of shared clonotypes between healthy human individuals. The CDR3 runs to 15 residues. The ends were cut back, 4 bases at V and 2 bases at J, with 14 bases in the middle. Germline lookup yields CDR1 SGHRS and CDR2 YFSETQ. Using immunoSEQ multiplex PCR, the repertoire was profiled, and TCRdb retains in-frame clones only, with some absent. The sample includes 450,000 to 500,000 clones, 81% of them seen just once. The sequence was obtained from a woman aged 35 to 49 in good health. Some clones in this sample may be carry-over from other donors' samples. The sequencing input was PBMCs. The chain combines TRBV5-1 with TRBJ2-3; TRBD1 might be the D (6 bases). For the CDR3, the DNA is TGCGCCAGCAGCCCCACTACAGGGACCACAGATACGCAGTATTTT. Protein product: CASSPTTGTTDTQYF.